The TCR beta chain described here comes from a study of blood T cell repertoires in COVID-19. Repertoires were generated with immunoSEQ multiplex PCR, while TCRdb's copy carries only in-frame clones and drops some. The table shows more than 250,000 clones, with approximately 87% occurring only once. Trimming removed 7 bases from V and 4 bases from J; junction bases left unmatched: 12. There are 14 residues in the CDR3. Germline lookup yields CDR1 SQVTM and CDR2 ANQGSEA. This receptor was taken from a man aged 60 to 75 who had recovered from COVID-19. Sequenced: peripheral blood. The chain uses TRBV29-1 and TRBJ2-7, with 8 bases matching TRBD1. In DNA, the CDR3 is TGCAGCGCAACCACAGGGGGAGGACCTTACGAGCAGTACTTC. This sequence encodes CSATTGGGPYEQYF.